Sequencing of this TCR beta chain was carried out in a study of blood T cell repertoires in COVID-19. Profiling relied on immunoSEQ multiplex PCR, and the TCRdb table lists in-frame clones only, not all of them. The profile shows 50,000 to 60,000 clones, 90% to 95% of them singletons. The sample was peripheral blood. The TCR was taken from a woman aged 80 or older with acute or convalescent COVID-19.

CDR3 nucleotides: TGTGCCAGCAGCCAAGGAGGCGGAGTCAGGAACACTGAAGCTTTCTTT. Residues: CASSQGGGVRNTEAFF. The rearrangement links TRBV3-1 (or the pseudogene TRBV3-2) to TRBJ1-1; unclear D gene. Germline V lookup: CDR1 LGHDT, CDR2 YNNKEL (reference sequence). The CDR3 has 16 amino acids. Trimming took 1 base from V and 1 from J, leaving 13 bases between them.